Listed here are 13 T cell receptor beta chains from one sample, sequenced in a study of immune evolution from preneoplasia to lung adenocarcinoma. Assay used: immunoSEQ multiplex PCR; TCRdb lists only in-frame clones, some missing. The sample has roughly 9,000 clones; approximately 79% are singletons. Sequencing input: FFPE minimally invasive lung adenocarcinoma tissue. Receptors were obtained from a donor of 70 years or more with lung adenocarcinoma.

This chain links TRBV27 with TRBJ1-1; the match to TRBD1 covers 7 bases. V was clipped by 6 bases and J by 0 bases; unmatched bases: 7. The CDR3 consists of 15 residues. Germline V gene sequence: CDR1 MNHEY, CDR2 SMNVEV (reference sequence). This CDR3 reads CASRTQGVLNTEAFF. The CDR3 DNA reads as TGTGCCAGCAGAACGCAGGGGGTGTTGAACACTGAAGCTTTCTTT.

The chain joins TRBV7-8 to TRBJ1-1, with D perhaps matching TRBD1 (6 bases). This CDR3 is built from 15 residues. Germline assignment: CDR1 SGHVS and CDR2 FQNEAQ. V lost 5 bases and J 4 bases, leaving 17 bases between the germline ends. The CDR3 spells CASSTQGGGITEAFF. CDR3 sequence (DNA): TGTGCCAGCAGCACTCAGGGAGGGGGAATCACTGAAGCTTTCTTT.

This clone was picked up a small number of times. CDR3 DNA: TGCGCCAGCAGCCAAGATCATGAGACATTACCCAATCAGCCCCAGCATTTT. Amino acids: CASSQDHETLPNQPQHF. The chain couples TRBV4-1 to TRBJ1-5; D uncertain. The CDR3 is 17 amino acids. The V and J ends lost 0 bases and 3 bases respectively, with 15 bases between them. Germline loops: CDR1 MGHRA, CDR2 YSYEKL.

V is TRBV7-2 and J is TRBJ2-5; D ambiguous. This CDR3 region has 15 residues. Germline V gene sequence: CDR1 SGHTA, CDR2 FQGNSA. The V and J ends lost 1 base and 5 bases respectively, with 14 bases between them. The CDR3 here is CASSLVGNLGETQYF. In DNA, the CDR3 is TGTGCCAGCAGCTTAGTTGGTAACCTAGGGGAGACCCAGTACTTC.

This rearrangement joins TRBV28 to TRBJ2-7; D is possibly TRBD2 (6 bases). Per the germline V gene, CDR1 is MDHEN and CDR2 is SYDVKM. The V end lost 7 bases, the J end lost 2 bases, and 15 bases lay between the germline ends. The CDR3 consists of 14 residues. The CDR3 region has the DNA TGTGCCAGCATGGAGGGAGGTACCGCCTACGAGCAGTACTTC. It yields the protein CASMEGGTAYEQYF.

The V gene is TRBV2, the J gene TRBJ2-3; possibly TRBD2 for D (7 bases). Trimming left V 6 bases short and J 1 base short, with 11 bases between. From germline, CDR1 is SNHLY and CDR2 FYNNEI. There are 14 residues in the CDR3. The CDR3 sequence: CASRGGQRTDTQYF. CDR3 nucleotides: TGTGCCAGCAGGGGGGGGCAGCGCACAGATACGCAGTATTTT.

There are a few counts of this clone. J is TRBJ1-4 and V is TRBV5-1; unclear D gene. The V end was cut by 0 bases, the J end by 10 bases, with 10 bases between. This CDR3 has 13 amino acids. In germline, CDR1 is SGHRS, CDR2 YFSETQ. The CDR3: CASSLGKGRKLFF. The CDR3 coding sequence is TGCGCCAGCAGCTTGGGGAAGGGTAGAAAACTGTTTTTT.

This chain links TRBV5-1 with TRBJ2-3; tentative D call: TRBD2 (7 bases). The germline V and J ends were trimmed by 8 bases and 5 bases, with 21 bases remaining between them. Germline CDR1 and CDR2: SGHRS and YFSETQ. The CDR3 spans 15 residues. The CDR3: CASTGGGSAIDTQYF. The CDR3 region has the DNA TGCGCCAGTACTGGGGGCGGGAGTGCAATAGATACGCAGTATTTT.

V is TRBV21-1 and J is TRBJ2-7; TRBD1 was called by the table and not checked on the DNA. TRBV21-1 is flagged as a pseudogene. CDR3 length: 15 amino acids. The CDR3 sequence is CASSLRTGKPYEQYF. CDR3 in DNA: TGTGCCAGCAGCTTAAGGACAGGGAAACCCTACGAGCAGTACTTC.

J is TRBJ1-4 and V is TRBV6-5, with 8 bases identical to TRBD1. This CDR3 is built from 15 residues. Germline CDR1 is MNHEY and CDR2 is SVGAGI. The V and J ends lost 6 bases and 2 bases, in that order; junction bases with no gene match: 5. The CDR3, as DNA: TGTGCCAGCAGAGATGACAGGGGTACTAATGAAAAACTGTTTTTT. Encoded protein: CASRDDRGTNEKLFF.

The chain carries TRBV6-5 and TRBJ1-4; no clear D. V was clipped by 5 bases and J by 8 bases, with 18 bases between them. This CDR3 has 15 residues. Germline values: CDR1 MNHEY, CDR2 SVGAGI. CDR3 bases: TGTGCCAGCAGTCCATGGGGAGAAGCAGGAGAAAAACTGTTTTTT. This translates into CASSPWGEAGEKLFF.

J is TRBJ2-3 and V is TRBV5-1; possible D gene TRBD2, 5 bases. V dropped 0 bases and J dropped 5 bases, with 10 bases sitting between them. The germline V gene encodes CDR1 SGHRS and CDR2 YFSETQ. CDR3 length: 14 amino acids. The CDR3 sequence is CASSLGGVGDTQYF. In nucleotides, the CDR3 is TGCGCCAGCAGCTTGGGGGGAGTCGGAGATACGCAGTATTTT. Variable domain in full (rest from reference TRBV5-1 and TRBJ2-3): KAGVTQTPRYLIKTRGQQVTLSCSPISGHRSVSWYQQTPGQGLQFLFEYFSETQRNKGNFPGRFSGRQFSNSRSEMNVSTLELGDSALYLCASSLGGVGDTQYFGPGTRLTVL.

The gene calls are TRBV30 and TRBJ2-7; maybe TRBD1 (5 bases). V lost 0 bases to trimming and J lost 5 bases, with 14 bases between them. The CDR3 has 14 amino acids. Germline V gives CDR1 GTSNPN, CDR2 SVGIG (reference sequence). CDR3 bases: TGTGCCTGGAGTGTATCAAGGGGTTTCAACGAGCAGTACTTC. It is translated as CAWSVSRGFNEQYF.